The present entry profiles one TCR beta chain with its context. The ends were cut back, 3 bases at V and 2 bases at J, with 12 bases in the middle. Germline V gene data show CDR1 as SGDLS and CDR2 as YYNGEE. This CDR3 has 14 amino acids. The data originate from a study of siplizumab effects on memory and regulatory T cells. Clones were sequenced by immunoSEQ multiplex PCR, and TCRdb holds only the in-frame ones, with some missing. The table has nearly 85,000 clones, over 90% seen once. This receptor was taken from a human donor in good health. The V call is TRBV9, the J call TRBJ2-7; D is possibly TRBD2 (6 bases). The sequencing input was CD8+ T cells sorted from blood. The CDR3 nucleotides read TGTGCCAGCAGCGCTGGCGGGGTCCCCTACGAGCAGTACTTC. Translation: CASSAGGVPYEQYF.